The 8 T cell receptor beta chains below come from one sample, sequenced in a study of blood T cells in healthy people across ages. Sample-barcoded 5' priming and a J-beta primer mix drove a second PCR of about 6 to 12 cycles. TCRdb fed the 5' RACE reads into MiXCR, producing one record per CDR3 protein. The sample has over 600,000 distinct CDR3 sequences, more than 50% seen once. Sequencing was carried out using blood. These receptors originate from a man in his forties in good health.

The chain carries TRBV11-1 and TRBJ2-3; D may be TRBD1 (6 bases). Germline CDR1 SGHAT, CDR2 FQDESV (reference sequence). The CDR3 contains 16 residues. Between the trimmed V and J ends, which lost 5 bases and 10 bases, there was a span of 25 bases. The DNA of the CDR3 is TGTGCCAGCAGCCTACGGGCACAGGGCGCGTTGCCGGCGCAGTATTTT. Residues: CASSLRAQGALPAQYF.

This chain links TRBV4-3 with TRBJ2-7; the match to TRBD1 covers 8 bases. The J segment lost 2 bases and the V segment lost 1 base, leaving 10 bases of the junction unmatched. CDR1 LGHNA and CDR2 YSLEER come from the germline V gene. This CDR3 has 17 amino acids. The CDR3 DNA is TGCGCCAGCAGCCAAGGTGTAGGCCAGGGGGCCACCTACGAGCAGTACTTC. Protein product: CASSQGVGQGATYEQYF.

Written as DNA, the CDR3 is TGTGCCAGCAGCGGCGGACTTTCAGAGACCCAGTACTTC. It codes for CASSGGLSETQYF. The J gene is TRBJ2-5, the V gene TRBV12-3 or TRBV12-4; D may be TRBD2 (5 bases). This CDR3 comprises 13 residues. The V and J ends lost 6 bases and 4 bases respectively, with 12 bases between them.

A few counts support this clonotype. This chain links TRBV5-4 with TRBJ2-3; D unresolved. The CDR3 is 14 amino acids. Per germline, CDR1 SGHNT and CDR2 YYREEE (reference sequence). Trimming left V 4 bases short and J 0 bases short, with 9 bases between. In DNA, the CDR3 is TGTGCCAGCAGCACGGATTGGAGCACAGATACGCAGTATTTT. It codes for CASSTDWSTDTQYF.

Only a few counts were recorded for this clonotype. V gene TRBV20-1 combines with J gene TRBJ2-5, with no clear D. Trimming left V 3 bases short and J 9 bases short, with 14 bases between. CDR3 length equals 12 residues. CDR1 is DFQATT and CDR2 is SNEGSKA in the germline V gene (reference sequence). CDR3 sequence: CSASEARLSQYF. Here the CDR3 DNA reads TGCAGTGCTAGTGAAGCCCGTCTATCCCAGTACTTC.

This clonotype was detected a few times. V usage is TRBV12-3 or TRBV12-4 and J usage is TRBJ2-7; the D gene could be TRBD1 or TRBD2 (5 bases each). V was clipped by 5 bases and J by 0 bases, with 11 bases between them. The CDR3 has 14 residues. The CDR3 region has the DNA TGTGCCAGCAGTCAGTTTGGGGGCTCCTACGAGCAGTACTTC. Translated: CASSQFGGSYEQYF.

This chain links TRBV6-1 with TRBJ2-1; maybe TRBD1 (6 bases). CDR3 length: 17 amino acids. Trimming cost V 6 bases and J 10 bases, with 28 bases left between them. The germline V gene has CDR1 MNHNS and CDR2 SASEGT. The CDR3 loop reads CASSIMGEGPGAGEQFF. CDR3 coding DNA: TGTGCCAGCAGCATTATGGGTGAGGGACCAGGGGCGGGCGAGCAGTTCTTC.

The V gene is TRBV3-1, the J gene TRBJ2-4; unclear D gene. Germline-derived CDR1 and CDR2 are LGHDT and YNNKEL (reference sequence). The V gene lost 0 bases and the J gene lost 0 bases, with 3 bases spanning the gap. The CDR3 is 14 residues long. DNA for the CDR3: TGTGCCAGCAGCCAAGAACTAGCCAAAAACATTCAGTACTTC. As protein: CASSQELAKNIQYF. Looking up the rest from reference TRBV3-1 and TRBJ2-4 gives the full variable domain: DTAVSQTPKYLVTQMGNDKSIKCEQNLGHDTMYWYKQDSKKFLKIMFSYNNKELIINETVPNRFSPKSPDKAHLNLHINSLELGDSAVYFCASSQELAKNIQYFGAGTRLSVL.